Below, 23 T cell receptor beta chains from the same sample are listed, as sequenced in a study of shared clonotypes between healthy human individuals. Assay: immunoSEQ multiplex PCR; the TCRdb copy retains only in-frame clones and omits some. The sample has over a million clones, roughly 96% seen once. Material for sequencing was naive CD4+ T cells sorted from blood. Subset denoted: CD45RA+ positively selected. These receptor sequences come from a man aged 30-40 years in good health.

Regarding this clone: This same CDR3 is encoded by further DNA sequences in the sample. The rearrangement uses TRBV6-5 and TRBJ1-2; maybe TRBD1 (5 bases). Per the germline V gene, CDR1 is MNHEY and CDR2 is SVGAGI. This CDR3 is built from 13 residues. Deletions cut 2 bases from V and 8 bases from J, with 12 bases between. Here the CDR3 DNA reads TGTGCCAGCAGTTACGGGGGTGGGGTAGGCTACACCTTC. Protein product: CASSYGGGVGYTF.

The V call is TRBV7-6, the J call TRBJ2-2, with D unclear. Germline V gene lookup returns CDR1 SGHVS and CDR2 FNYEAQ. This CDR3 is 13 amino acids long. V was clipped by 2 bases and J by 2 bases, with 3 bases between them. DNA for the CDR3: TGTGCCAGCAGCTTAAAAAACACCGGGGAGCTGTTTTTT. Residues: CASSLKNTGELFF.

This chain connects TRBV5-1 to TRBJ2-1, with 11 bases identical to TRBD2. CDR3 length: 18 residues. Germline lookup yields CDR1 SGHRS and CDR2 YFSETQ. V lost 0 bases, J lost 5 bases, and 10 bases stayed unmatched. Here the CDR3 DNA reads TGCGCCAGCAGCTTGGGGCGACTAGCGGGACCTCCGAACAATGAGCAGTTCTTC. Translated: CASSLGRLAGPPNNEQFF.

V usage is TRBV18 and J usage is TRBJ2-2, with D possibly TRBD2 on 6 matching bases. This CDR3 has 16 amino acids. V gave up 6 bases and J gave up 5 bases, with 19 bases separating them. Germline loops: CDR1 KGHSH, CDR2 LQKENI. This CDR3 is CASSSSGVLTTGELFF. Written as DNA, the CDR3 is TGTGCCAGCTCCTCCTCGGGAGTTTTGACTACCGGGGAGCTGTTTTTT. Supplemented by reference TRBV18 and TRBJ2-2, the full variable domain reads NAGVMQNPRHLVRRRGQEARLRCSPMKGHSHVYWYRQLPEEGLKFMVYLQKENIIDESGMPKERFSAEFPKEGPSILRIQQVVRGDSAAYFCASSSSGVLTTGELFFGEGSRLTVL.

The V and J genes are TRBV2 and TRBJ2-3; TRBD1 agrees at 10 bases. The CDR3 covers 14 residues. The V segment lost 6 bases and the J segment 4 bases; nucleotides outside the gene matches: 4. Germline-derived CDR1 and CDR2 are SNHLY and FYNNEI. CDR3 nucleotide sequence: TGTGCCAGCAGCTTCGGACAGGGGGCAGATACGCAGTATTTT. Protein: CASSFGQGADTQYF.

The genes are TRBV4-2 and TRBJ1-1; D not resolved. V gave up 3 bases and J gave up 6 bases, with 20 bases separating them. CDR1 LGHNA and CDR2 YNFKEQ come from the germline V gene. This CDR3 has 16 amino acids. CDR3 protein: CASSHPTPTSGSEAFF. The DNA for the CDR3 is TGTGCCAGCAGCCACCCCACACCCACCTCGGGGTCTGAAGCTTTCTTT.

The CDR3 protein is CASSEDRGRNYGYTF. The CDR3 nucleotides are TGTGCCAGCAGTGAAGACAGGGGGAGGAACTATGGCTACACCTTC. This chain uses TRBV2 with TRBJ1-2; 8 positions agree with TRBD1. V lost 1 base, J lost 2 bases, and 3 bases stayed unmatched. Germline V gene lookup returns CDR1 SNHLY and CDR2 FYNNEI. CDR3 size: 15 residues.

A word on this clone: The sample contains more than one DNA sequence encoding this CDR3. The chain is built from TRBV29-1 and TRBJ2-6, with 7 bases identical to TRBD2. Germline V gives CDR1 SQVTM, CDR2 ANQGSEA. The trim removed 6 bases at V and 1 base at J, leaving 3 bases unmatched. The CDR3 contains 14 residues. The CDR3 reads CSVGGGSGANVLTF. In DNA, the CDR3 is TGCAGCGTCGGGGGAGGGTCTGGGGCCAACGTCCTGACTTTC. The whole variable domain, filled in from reference TRBV29-1 and TRBJ2-6, reads SAVISQKPSRDICQRGTSLTIQCQVDSQVTMMFWYRQQPGQSLTLIATANQGSEATYESGFVIDKFPISRPNLTFSTLTVSNMSPEDSSIYLCSVGGGSGANVLTFGAGSRLTVL.

The DNA of the CDR3 is TGTGCCAGCAGTTACAGGACAGAAATGAACACTGAAGCTTTCTTT. This encodes CASSYRTEMNTEAFF. The chain joins TRBV9 to TRBJ1-1; maybe TRBD1 (6 bases). The germline V and J ends were trimmed by 5 bases and 0 bases, with 14 bases remaining between them. CDR1 is SGDLS and CDR2 is YYNGEE in the germline V gene. The CDR3 sequence is 15 residues long.

The chain has TRBV10-3 and TRBJ2-5; D is unresolved. The CDR3 totals 13 residues. CDR1 is ENHRY, CDR2 SYGVKD, per germline. V was clipped by 4 bases and J by 4 bases, with 10 bases between them. The CDR3 DNA follows: TGTGCCATCAGTGTAGGGTTTGGAGAGACCCAGTACTTC. Protein product: CAISVGFGETQYF.

As concerns this clone: The sample contains more than one DNA sequence encoding this CDR3. The chain recombines TRBV18 with TRBJ1-1; TRBD1 matches 10 bases. The trim removed 3 bases at V and 5 bases at J, leaving 3 bases unmatched. Germline CDR1 and CDR2: KGHSH and LQKENI. CDR3 length: 14 residues. This chain's CDR3 is CASSPGTGVTEAFF. In nucleotides, the CDR3 is TGTGCCAGCTCACCTGGGACAGGGGTTACTGAAGCTTTCTTT.

The rearrangement joins TRBV29-1 to TRBJ1-5, with a weak D call TRBD1 (5 bases). This CDR3 region has 14 residues. V was cut by 6 bases and J by 2 bases, with 14 bases left in between. The V gene's germline CDR1 is SQVTM and CDR2 ANQGSEA. This CDR3 is CSVADTTRNQPQHF. DNA for the CDR3: TGCAGCGTCGCGGACACCACTCGCAATCAGCCCCAGCATTTT.

This chain joins TRBV18 and TRBJ2-3; D might be TRBD2 (6 bases). This CDR3 has 15 residues. Germline CDR1 is KGHSH and CDR2 is LQKENI. The V gene lost 3 bases and the J gene lost 3 bases, with 13 bases spanning the gap. CDR3 DNA: TGTGCCAGCTCACCGACGGAGGGCGGGACAGATACGCAGTATTTT. This gives the protein CASSPTEGGTDTQYF.

The rearrangement uses TRBV5-4 and TRBJ2-7, with TRBD1 identical over 10 bases. Unmatched junction bases numbered 6, after V lost 7 bases and J lost 5 bases. The CDR3 spans 13 residues. Germline values: CDR1 SGHNT, CDR2 YYREEE (reference sequence). The CDR3 nucleotides read TGTGCCAGCGGGACAGGGGTGATTGACGAGCAGTACTTC. It encodes CASGTGVIDEQYF.

This sequence joins TRBV5-5 and TRBJ2-1; no firm D call. The CDR3 spans 15 residues. CDR1 and CDR2 from the germline V gene are SGHKS and YYEKEE (reference sequence). V shed 0 bases and J shed 3 bases, with 10 bases lying between them. The DNA of the CDR3 is TGTGCCAGCAGCTTGGAGAAGGCCTACTACAATGAGCAGTTCTTC. Amino acids: CASSLEKAYYNEQFF.

This chain connects TRBV29-1 to TRBJ2-1; 7 nucleotides line up with TRBD2. The length of the CDR3 is 13 residues. Trimming removed 8 bases from V and 5 bases from J; junction bases left unmatched: 9. The germline V gene has CDR1 SQVTM and CDR2 ANQGSEA. DNA of the CDR3: TGCAGCCTCCAGGAGACTAGCCACAATGAGCAGTTCTTC. It translates to CSLQETSHNEQFF.

The rearrangement links TRBV7-9 to TRBJ2-1; D perhaps matches TRBD2 (6 bases). From germline, CDR1 is SEHNR and CDR2 FQNEAQ (reference sequence). This CDR3 has 12 residues. V lost 4 bases, J lost 12 bases, and 13 bases lay in between. In nucleotides, the CDR3 is TGTGCCAGCAGCTCCTCGACTAGAAGGCAGTTCTTC. Translating it yields CASSSSTRRQFF.

The gene calls are TRBV2 and TRBJ1-2, with a weak D call TRBD1 (5 bases). Deletions cut 4 bases from V and 5 bases from J, with 14 bases between. Germline values: CDR1 SNHLY, CDR2 FYNNEI. This CDR3 is built from 14 residues. For the CDR3, the DNA is TGTGCCAGCAGTGTGGGACTTGAACCTTATGGCTACACCTTC. It specifies CASSVGLEPYGYTF.

The chain couples TRBV7-2 to TRBJ1-5; 7 bases fit TRBD1. Losses at the gene ends were 5 bases for V and 8 bases for J; bases not matched to a gene: 9. The germline V gene encodes CDR1 SGHTA and CDR2 FQGNSA. This CDR3 has 14 amino acids. The CDR3 is CASSPRTGTEPQHF. The CDR3 DNA reads as TGTGCCAGCAGCCCCCGGACAGGCACCGAGCCCCAGCATTTT.

The sample holds one count of this clone. The chain couples TRBV15 to TRBJ1-4, with 8 bases fitting TRBD1. Trimming at V came to 5 bases and at J to 8 bases, leaving 7 bases not matched to a gene. Germline lookup yields CDR1 LNHNV and CDR2 YYDKDF (reference sequence). CDR3 length: 14 residues. The CDR3 sequence is CATSPRTGWEKLFF. The CDR3 nucleotides read TGTGCCACCAGCCCCAGGACAGGGTGGGAAAAACTGTTTTTT.

J is TRBJ2-1 and V is TRBV7-6; D is unresolved. V lost 5 bases to trimming and J lost 7 bases, with 21 bases between them. The CDR3 loop spans 16 amino acids. Germline loops: CDR1 SGHVS, CDR2 FNYEAQ. The CDR3 region is CASSLKRVAYGNEQFF. DNA of the CDR3: TGTGCCAGCAGCCTGAAGCGAGTGGCGTATGGGAATGAGCAGTTCTTC.

The chain combines TRBV4-3 with TRBJ2-3; no clear D. The germline CDR1 and CDR2 sequences are LGHNA and YSLEER. This CDR3 is 14 amino acids long. The V end was cut by 0 bases, the J end by 4 bases, with 8 bases between. The DNA for the CDR3 is TGCGCCAGCAGCCAAGATCCCCGCTCAGATACGCAGTATTTT. Translated, it gives CASSQDPRSDTQYF.

The chain carries TRBV5-5 and TRBJ2-1; no clear D gene. V was clipped by 4 bases and J by 3 bases, with 2 bases between them. The CDR3 is made up of 11 amino acids. Looked up from germline, CDR1 is SGHKS and CDR2 is YYEKEE (reference sequence). CDR3 residues: CASSIYNEQFF. The CDR3, as DNA: TGTGCCAGCAGCATCTACAATGAGCAGTTCTTC.